This T cell receptor (beta chain) was recovered during a study of OX40 agonist ivuxolimab in advanced cancers. At the level of the study: Patients were treated with ivuxolimab, an agonistic anti-OX40 (CD134) antibody.

The CDR3 has 17 residues. The V end was cut by 6 bases, the J end by 6 bases, with 27 bases between. CDR1 and CDR2 from the germline V gene are SGHNT and YYREEE (reference sequence). General study points: On average, a greater number of expanded clones characterised CD8+ T cells relative to CD4+. Low clonal expansion, among the lowest seen, marked partial responders at 0.1-3.0 mg/kg.

This clone was counted a single time. The antigen is unknown. Assay used: immunoSEQ multiplex PCR; TCRdb lists only in-frame clones, some missing. The data hold roughly 41,000 clones, with 82% observed a single time. Peripheral blood came from all dose cohorts at three timepoints. This TCR derives from an adult with an advanced solid tumor such as melanoma, head and neck, liver or kidney cancer. The rearrangement uses TRBV5-4 and TRBJ1-2; D is uncertain. The sequenced sample was CD4+ or CD8+ T cells sorted from blood, obtained in a trial of the OX40 agonist ivuxolimab. The CDR3 reads CASTPSGGNLVADGYTF. As DNA, the CDR3 is TGTGCCAGCACCCCCTCGGGAGGGAACCTCGTAGCCGATGGCTACACCTTC.